This note documents a single TCR beta chain sequence. Looked up from germline, CDR1 is MDHEN and CDR2 is SYDVKM. V lost 4 bases and J lost 2, with 9 bases in between. CDR3 length equals 14 residues. Data came from immunoSEQ multiplex PCR; TCRdb stores just in-frame clones and leaves some out. The data show under 650,000 clones, almost 97% seen once. This sample stems from a study of shared clonotypes between healthy human individuals. Study summary: Each donor's CD8 memory used one plate, CD8 naive two, each CD4 subset three.

The sequence was obtained from a young woman in good health. The material sequenced was naive CD4+ T cells sorted from blood. Subset: CD45RA+ positively selected. The chain links TRBV28 to TRBJ2-1, with D perhaps TRBD1 or TRBD2 (5 bases each). The CDR3 region has the DNA TGTGCCAGCAGTTCGAGGGGAGCCTACAATGAGCAGTTCTTC. Protein sequence: CASSSRGAYNEQFF.